These 8 T cell receptor beta chains were sequenced from one sample in a study of response to subunit inactivated influenza vaccine. Using its own MiXCR run on the RT-PCR reads, TCRdb lists one record per CDR3 protein. The table has hundreds of thousands of distinct CDR3 sequences, around 8% seen once. Here the sequenced sample was PBMCs from blood, taken approximately 25 months after vaccination. The source of these receptors is a man between 50 and 70 years old who received an inactivated influenza vaccine.

This clonotype was detected many times. The chain is built from TRBV2 and TRBJ2-1; D unresolved. CDR1 and CDR2 from the germline V gene are SNHLY and FYNNEI. The CDR3 consists of 13 residues. V gave up 3 bases and J gave up 4 bases, with 7 bases separating them. The CDR3 region has the DNA TGTGCCAGCAGTGAGGGCAAATACAATGAGCAGTTCTTC. Its protein product is CASSEGKYNEQFF. Looking up the rest from reference TRBV2 and TRBJ2-1 gives the full variable domain: EPEVTQTPSHQVTQMGQEVILRCVPISNHLYFYWYRQILGQKVEFLVSFYNNEISEKSEIFDDQFSVERPDGSNFTLKIRSTKLEDSAMYFCASSEGKYNEQFFGPGTRLTVL.

The table lists this clonotype with many counts. The chain is built from TRBV12-3 or TRBV12-4 and TRBJ2-1; D ambiguous. The CDR3 is 11 residues long. The V and J ends lost 4 bases and 10 bases respectively, with 8 bases between them. CDR3 sequence reads: CASSSLTEQFF. In DNA form, the CDR3 reads TGTGCCAGCAGTTCGCTTACGGAGCAGTTCTTC.

This clonotype was observed many times. The chain couples TRBV11-2 to TRBJ2-5, with D possibly TRBD2 on 6 matching bases. This CDR3 comprises 14 residues. Germline CDR1 SGHAT, CDR2 FQNNGV. V lost 5 bases and J lost 8, with 18 bases in between. The DNA for the CDR3 is TGTGCCAGCAGCCTAGGGTTACAGGAGGGAACCCAGTACTTC. Translation gives CASSLGLQEGTQYF.

This clonotype was seen more than once but under ten times. The chain recombines TRBV5-1 with TRBJ1-1; 7 nucleotides match TRBD1. The germline CDR1 and CDR2 sequences are SGHRS and YFSETQ. V was clipped by 4 bases and J by 1 base; unmatched bases: 4. The CDR3 contains 14 residues. The CDR3 sequence is CASSERGQNTEAFF. CDR3 sequence (DNA): TGCGCCAGCAGCGAAAGGGGGCAGAACACTGAAGCTTTCTTT.

About this clonotype: At one boundary the junction diverges from the germline segment, which might be a read error. The V and J genes are TRBV6-2 or TRBV6-3 and TRBJ2-1, with 10 bases aligning to TRBD2. CDR1 MNHEY and CDR2 SVGEGT come from the germline V gene. The CDR3 has 16 residues. The CDR3 sequence is CSSSLRRLAGVGEQFF. In DNA form, the CDR3 reads TGTTCCAGCAGCTTACGTAGGCTAGCGGGAGTGGGCGAGCAGTTCTTC.

This clonotype has a handful of counts. The rearrangement uses TRBV20-1 and TRBJ2-5; D may correspond to TRBD1 or TRBD2 (5 bases each). CDR3 length: 16 amino acids. Germline V gives CDR1 DFQATT, CDR2 SNEGSKA (reference sequence). Trimming pared 6 bases from V and 6 bases from J, leaving 26 bases between. In nucleotides, the CDR3 is TGCAGTGCGGGATATCCGGCGTGGGACCCCCGGAAGACCCAGTACTTC. It specifies CSAGYPAWDPRKTQYF.

In this sample, this clonotype turned up a few times. This sequence joins TRBV7-7 and TRBJ2-1, with a weak D call TRBD2 (6 bases). The CDR3 covers 12 residues. Germline V lookup: CDR1 SSHAT, CDR2 FNYEAQ (reference sequence). The ends were cut back, 5 bases at V and 8 bases at J, with 10 bases in the middle. CDR3 in amino acids: CASSAGGDEQFF. The CDR3 region has the DNA TGTGCCAGCAGCGCCGGGGGAGATGAGCAGTTCTTC.

The chain combines TRBV6-1 with TRBJ1-6; D might be TRBD1 (5 bases). V lost 8 bases, J lost 10 bases, and 21 bases lay in between. Germline values: CDR1 MNHNS, CDR2 SASEGT. The CDR3 spans 15 residues. In DNA form, the CDR3 reads TGTGCCAGCCTTCCGGACACGGGGATGGGATCACCCCTCCACTTT. Translation gives CASLPDTGMGSPLHF.